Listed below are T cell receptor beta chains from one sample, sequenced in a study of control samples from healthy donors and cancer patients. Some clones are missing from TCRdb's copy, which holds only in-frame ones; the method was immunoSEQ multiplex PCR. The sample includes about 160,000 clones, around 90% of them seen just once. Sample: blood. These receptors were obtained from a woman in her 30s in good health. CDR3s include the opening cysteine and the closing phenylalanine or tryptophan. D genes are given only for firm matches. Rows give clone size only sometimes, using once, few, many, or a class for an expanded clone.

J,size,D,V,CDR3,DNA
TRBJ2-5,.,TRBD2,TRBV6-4,CASSDRGGQYF,TGTGCCAGCAGTGACAGGGGAGGGCAGTACTTC
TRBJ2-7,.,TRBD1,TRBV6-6,CASGQGQNYEQYF,TGTGCCAGCGGACAGGGACAGAACTACGAGCAGTACTTC
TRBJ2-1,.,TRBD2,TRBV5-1,CASSPPSGSSYNEQFF,TGCGCCAGCAGCCCCCCGAGCGGGAGCTCCTACAATGAGCAGTTCTTC
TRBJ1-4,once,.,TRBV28,CAPLGGDVSSEKLFF,TGTGCCCCATTGGGGGGGGATGTATCATCAGAAAAACTGTTTTTT
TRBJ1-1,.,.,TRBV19,CASGDSWNTEAFF,TGTGCCAGCGGAGACAGCTGGAACACTGAAGCTTTCTTT
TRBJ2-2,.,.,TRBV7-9,CASSLPGGPNTGELFF,TGTGCCAGCAGCTTACCCGGGGGTCCAAACACCGGGGAGCTGTTTTTT
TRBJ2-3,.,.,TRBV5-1,CASSEPDTTDTQYF,TGCGCCAGCAGCGAACCGGACACCACAGATACGCAGTATTTT
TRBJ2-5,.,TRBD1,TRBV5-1,CASSTPGGETQYF,TGCGCCAGCAGCACGCCAGGGGGAGAGACCCAGTACTTC
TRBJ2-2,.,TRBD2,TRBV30,CAWSSTSGIGAGELFF,TGTGCCTGGAGTTCGACTAGCGGGATAGGAGCCGGGGAGCTGTTTTTT
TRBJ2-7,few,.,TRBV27,CASSYVGQIFFYEQYF,TGTGCCAGCAGTTATGTCGGACAGATCTTTTTTTACGAGCAGTACTTC
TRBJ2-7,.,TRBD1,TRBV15,CATSSFSGGSYEQYF,TGTGCCACCAGCAGCTTCTCAGGGGGCTCGTACGAGCAGTACTTC
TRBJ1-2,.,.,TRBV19,CASSMRGFGYGYTF,TGTGCCAGTAGTATGAGAGGGTTCGGCTATGGCTACACCTTC
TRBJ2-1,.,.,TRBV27,CASSLEGAYNEQFF,TGTGCCAGCAGTCTCGAGGGGGCCTACAATGAGCAGTTCTTC
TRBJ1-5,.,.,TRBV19,CASSIPNHSNQPQHF,TGTGCCAGTAGTATCCCCAACCATAGCAATCAGCCCCAGCATTTT
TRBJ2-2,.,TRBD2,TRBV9,CASSVAAGGDTGELFF,TGTGCCAGCAGCGTAGCAGCGGGAGGCGACACCGGGGAGCTGTTTTTT
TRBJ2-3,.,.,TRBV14,CASSQLRTSRHAQYF,TGTGCCAGCAGCCAACTCAGAACATCCCGGCATGCACAGTATTTT
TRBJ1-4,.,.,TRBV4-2,CASSPLTATNEKLFF,TGTGCCAGCAGCCCCCTGACAGCGACAAATGAAAAACTGTTTTTT
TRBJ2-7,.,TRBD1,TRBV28,CASSYGDRVPYEQYF,TGTGCCAGCAGCTACGGGGACAGGGTCCCCTACGAGCAGTACTTC
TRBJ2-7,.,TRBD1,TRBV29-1,CSVETRDRDDEQYF,TGCAGCGTCGAGACCCGGGACAGAGACGACGAGCAGTACTTC
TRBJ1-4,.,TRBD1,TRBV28,CASSSPGTENEKLFF,TGTGCCAGCAGTTCCCCCGGGACAGAAAATGAAAAACTGTTTTTT
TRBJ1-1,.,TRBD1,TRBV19,CASSYGQENTEAFF,TGTGCCAGTAGTTATGGACAGGAGAACACTGAAGCTTTCTTT
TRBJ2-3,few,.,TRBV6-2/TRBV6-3,CASSSGGTDTQYF,TGTGCCAGCAGTTCAGGGGGCACAGATACGCAGTATTTT
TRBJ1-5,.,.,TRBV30,CAWSSKGNQPQHF,TGTGCCTGGAGTTCTAAGGGCAATCAGCCCCAGCATTTT
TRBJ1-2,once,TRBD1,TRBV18,CASSEGQGYGYTF,TGTGCCAGCTCGGAAGGACAGGGGTATGGCTACACCTTC
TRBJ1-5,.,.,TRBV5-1,CASSVDSNQPQHF,TGCGCCAGCAGCGTAGACAGCAATCAGCCCCAGCATTTT
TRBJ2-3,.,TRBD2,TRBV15,CATSKLPSGRGTDTQYF,TGTGCCACCAGCAAACTACCTAGCGGGAGGGGAACAGATACGCAGTATTTT
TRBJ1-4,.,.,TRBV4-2,CASSQTGPNEKLFF,TGTGCCAGCAGCCAGACAGGCCCCAATGAAAAACTGTTTTTT
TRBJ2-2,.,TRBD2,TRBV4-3,CASSQRTSGRTGELFF,TGCGCCAGCAGCCAAAGGACTAGCGGTCGCACCGGGGAGCTGTTTTTT
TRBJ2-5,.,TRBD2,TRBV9,CASSVLPGLAGGPKDRVTQYF,TGTGCCAGCAGCGTTCTACCGGGACTAGCGGGAGGGCCGAAGGATAGAGTAACCCAGTACTTC
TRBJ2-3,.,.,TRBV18,CASSPGGSTDTQYF,TGTGCCAGCTCACCAGGGGGGAGCACAGATACGCAGTATTTT
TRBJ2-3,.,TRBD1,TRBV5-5,CASSWGTGSTDTQYF,TGTGCCAGCAGCTGGGGGACAGGGAGCACAGATACGCAGTATTTT
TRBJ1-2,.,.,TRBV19,CASSMSAGHPTNYGYTF,TGTGCCAGTAGTATGTCTGCGGGACACCCTACTAACTATGGCTACACCTTC
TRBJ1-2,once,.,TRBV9,CASSAYSYGYTF,TGTGCCAGCAGCGCATACAGCTATGGCTACACCTTC
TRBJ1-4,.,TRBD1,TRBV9,CASSHGGTAEKLFF,TGTGCCAGCAGCCATGGGGGGACAGCTGAAAAACTGTTTTTT
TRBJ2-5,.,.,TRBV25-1,CASSELGNKETQYF,TGTGCCAGCAGTGAACTCGGGAATAAAGAGACCCAGTACTTC
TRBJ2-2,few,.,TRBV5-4,CASSPLRANTGELFF,TGTGCCAGCAGCCCGCTCAGGGCGAACACCGGGGAGCTGTTTTTT
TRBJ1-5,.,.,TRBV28,CASTPGQNQPQHF,TGTGCCAGCACCCCGGGACAAAATCAGCCCCAGCATTTT
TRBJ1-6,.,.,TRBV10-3,CAISESGTDSPLHF,TGTGCCATCAGTGAGTCGGGAACGGATTCACCCCTCCACTTT
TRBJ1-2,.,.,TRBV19,CASSPYREASYGYTF,TGTGCCAGTTCTCCCTACAGGGAGGCTAGCTATGGCTACACCTTC
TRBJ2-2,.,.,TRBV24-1,CATSNAGGANTGELFF,TGTGCCACCAGTAACGCAGGGGGGGCGAACACCGGGGAGCTGTTTTTT
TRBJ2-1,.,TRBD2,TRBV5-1,CASSLSSGVNYNEQFF,TGCGCCAGCAGCTTGAGTAGCGGGGTTAACTACAATGAGCAGTTCTTC
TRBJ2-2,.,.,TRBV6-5,CASSLRSPGHTGELFF,TGTGCCAGCAGTTTAAGGTCTCCGGGTCACACCGGGGAGCTGTTTTTT
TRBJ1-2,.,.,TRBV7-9,CASSFNRQALYDGYTF,TGTGCCAGCAGCTTTAATCGTCAGGCATTATACGATGGCTACACCTTC
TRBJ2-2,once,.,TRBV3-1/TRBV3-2,CASSPDSYKLFF,TGTGCCAGCAGCCCGGACAGTTATAAGCTGTTTTTT
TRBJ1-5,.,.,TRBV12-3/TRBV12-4,CASSFSLQPQHF,TGTGCCAGCAGTTTCTCGCTTCAGCCCCAGCATTTT
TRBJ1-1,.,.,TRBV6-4,CATSNGENTEAFF,TGTGCCACCAGTAACGGGGAGAACACTGAAGCTTTCTTT
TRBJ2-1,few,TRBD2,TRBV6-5,CASSRLAESYNEQFF,TGTGCCAGCAGTCGACTAGCGGAATCCTACAATGAGCAGTTCTTC